This T cell receptor beta chain was sequenced in a study of shared clonotypes between healthy human individuals. Background on the study: Used for every donor were three CD4 naive, three CD4 memory, two CD8 naive and one CD8 memory plate.

To make CD8 memory, CD45RO+ cells were put together with CCR7-negative CD45RA+ TemRA cells. Clones were sequenced by immunoSEQ multiplex PCR, and TCRdb holds only the in-frame ones, with some missing. The sample shows approximately 320,000 clones, around 86% of them seen only once. Study-wide results and caveats: Researchers sampled blood only, noting tissue repertoires likely differ. Depth was large, yet rarefaction showed that sorted-subset sequencing was incomplete.

This clone was recorded a few times. Its antigen is currently unknown. Trimming cost V 7 bases and J 1 base, with 5 bases left between them. Germline CDR1 reads MNHEY; CDR2 reads SMNVEV (reference sequence). The CDR3 totals 12 residues. Sequenced: memory CD8+ T cells sorted from blood. Subset here: CD45RO+ cells pooled with CCR7-negative TemRA cells. The genes are TRBV27 and TRBJ1-3; D is unclear. The TCR sequence derives from a man between 18 and 29 years old in good health. The CDR3 loop is CASTDSGNTIYF. The DNA of the CDR3 is TGTGCCAGCACTGATTCTGGAAACACCATATATTTT.